This T cell receptor (beta chain) was sequenced during a study of regulatory T cells in long-lasting Graves disease. Study-level findings and limits: Persistent patients shared more public clonotypes (2,741) than new patients (nearly 1,000).

Building the TCR beta libraries relied on iRepertoire HTBI primers, and CDR3 regions underwent Arm-PCR. TCRdb reanalysed the multiplex PCR reads using MiXCR and keeps one entry per CDR3 protein. Counted here are approximately 400,000 distinct CDR3 sequences, 12% occurring once; the ten biggest clones make up 15% to 20%. Remarks on this clonotype: Its antigen is currently unknown.

Indicated time point: newly diagnosed GD, antithyroid drugs for less than 3 months. RNA extracted from PBMCs served as the sequencing template. An endocrinology department in Xi'an, China, recruited the patients. The CDR3 extends over 17 amino acids. Per the germline V gene, CDR1 is MDHEN and CDR2 is SYDVKM. Trimming stripped 4 bases from V and 1 base from J, with 18 bases between. The sample was also reused in another study, on T cells in Graves' hyperthyroidism and ophthalmopathy. That study reports: Clinical symptoms, serum thyroxine, TRAb, thyroid ultrasound and orbital computed tomography informed diagnoses.

The sample in question was peripheral blood mononuclear cells (PBMCs), obtained at new diagnosis, from a patient treated with antithyroid drugs. The chain joins TRBV28 to TRBJ2-3; D tentatively fits TRBD1 or TRBD2 (5 bases each). The origin of this receptor is a woman under 30 with Graves disease. The CDR3 here is CASSYRISVGGTDTQYF. CDR3 in DNA: TGTGCCAGCAGTTACCGAATTTCAGTGGGGGGCACAGATACGCAGTATTTT.